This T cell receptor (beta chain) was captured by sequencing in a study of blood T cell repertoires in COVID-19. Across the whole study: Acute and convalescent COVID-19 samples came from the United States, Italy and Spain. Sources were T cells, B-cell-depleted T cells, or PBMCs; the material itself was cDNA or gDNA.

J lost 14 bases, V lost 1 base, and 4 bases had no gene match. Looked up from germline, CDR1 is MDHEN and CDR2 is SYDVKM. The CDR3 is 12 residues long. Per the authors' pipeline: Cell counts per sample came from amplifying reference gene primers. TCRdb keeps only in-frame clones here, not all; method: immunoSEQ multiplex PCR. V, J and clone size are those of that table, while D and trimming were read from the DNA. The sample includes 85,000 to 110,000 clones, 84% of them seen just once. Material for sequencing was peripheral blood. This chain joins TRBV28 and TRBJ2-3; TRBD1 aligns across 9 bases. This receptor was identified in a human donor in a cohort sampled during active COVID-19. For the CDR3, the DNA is TGTGCCAGCAGTTTATCGACAGGGGGACGGTATTTT. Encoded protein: CASSLSTGGRYF.